A single sample is the source of the 9 T cell receptor beta chains below, sequenced in a study of blood T cells in healthy people across ages (dated by TCRdb to between 2014 and 2017). Library preparation employed 5' RACE. The sample was run on an Illumina HiSeq 2500. A second PCR of about 7 to 12 cycles was run with a J-beta primer mix and a sample-barcoded 5' primer. TCRdb reanalyzed the raw reads on its own, using fastp at Q25 for trimming and MiXCR for clone calling, and kept in-frame beta chains. Each entry is one CDR3 protein sequence, shown with its most common DNA and genes. Counted in this sample were 650,000 to 800,000 distinct CDR3 sequences; around 42% of them appeared once. The ten largest clones represent roughly 19% of the sample. The sequenced material came from blood. These receptors were taken from a man between 60 and 75 years old in good health.

The rearrangement joins TRBV4-1 to TRBJ2-1, with D tentatively TRBD1 or TRBD2 (7 bases each). This CDR3 is built from 16 residues. Deletions cut 5 bases from V and 4 bases from J, with 18 bases between. Germline assignment: CDR1 MGHRA and CDR2 YSYEKL. The CDR3 nucleotides are TGCGCCAGCAGCTCAGGGGGGCTAGCGGTTTACAATGAGCAGTTCTTC. It encodes CASSSGGLAVYNEQFF.

V and J are TRBV28 and TRBJ2-3; D uncertain. The length of the CDR3 is 14 residues. Per germline, CDR1 MDHEN and CDR2 SYDVKM. V was trimmed by 4 bases and J by 6 bases, leaving 14 bases between them. The CDR3 loop is CASSSKRGSDTQYF. The CDR3 coding sequence is TGTGCCAGCAGTTCCAAACGTGGGTCGGATACGCAGTATTTT. Using reference TRBV28 and TRBJ2-3 for the parts outside the CDR3, the full variable domain is DVKVTQSSRYLVKRTGEKVFLECVQDMDHENMFWYRQDPGLGLRLIYFSYDVKMKEKGDIPEGYSVSREKKERFSLILESASTNQTSMYLCASSSKRGSDTQYFGPGTRLTVL.

The chain links TRBV12-3 or TRBV12-4 to TRBJ2-3; TRBD2 matches 9 bases. CDR3 length equals 15 residues. Trimming removed 8 bases from V and 1 base from J; junction bases left unmatched: 7. In DNA form, the CDR3 reads TGTGCCAGCGCAAGAGGCGGGGGGGGCACAGATACGCAGTATTTT. The encoded protein is CASARGGGGTDTQYF.

The chain recombines TRBV9 with TRBJ2-2, with D possibly being TRBD1 (6 bases). Germline loops: CDR1 SGDLS, CDR2 YYNGEE. Trimming took 4 bases from V and 1 from J, leaving 14 bases between them. The CDR3 spans 16 residues. The CDR3 nucleotides read TGTGCCAGCAGCTATATAGGGGGAATGAACACCGGGGAGCTGTTTTTT. Residues: CASSYIGGMNTGELFF.

Only a few counts were recorded for this clonotype. The rearrangement links TRBV7-8 to TRBJ2-7, with D perhaps TRBD2 (6 bases). The CDR3 totals 15 residues. In germline, CDR1 is SGHVS, CDR2 FQNEAQ. V lost 3 bases, J lost 5 bases, and 17 bases lay in between. The CDR3 DNA sequence: TGTGCCAGCAGCTTGGCCGGGACTCGGAGTAACGAGCAGTACTTC. Its translation is CASSLAGTRSNEQYF.

This chain uses TRBV6-2 or TRBV6-3 with TRBJ2-1; 12 bases line up with TRBD2. The better agreement between TRBJ2-7 and the DNA end casts doubt on the J call. CDR1 is MNHEY, CDR2 SVGEGT, per germline. The CDR3 runs to 17 residues. The CDR3 here is CASSSPSSGGALAEQYF. As DNA, the CDR3 is TGTGCCAGCAGCTCCCCATCTAGCGGGGGGGCATTGGCTGAGCAGTACTTC.

This rearrangement joins TRBV7-9 to TRBJ2-4, with 7 bases aligning to TRBD1. V lost 3 bases and J lost 3; bases outside the gene matches: 5. Germline V gives CDR1 SEHNR, CDR2 FQNEAQ (reference sequence). The CDR3 is 15 residues long. CDR3 loop: CASSFDRDLKNIQYF. In DNA form, the CDR3 reads TGTGCCAGCAGCTTTGACAGGGACCTCAAAAACATTCAGTACTTC.

On this clonotype itself: One junction end does not reproduce the germline sequence, and a read error may be involved. This chain joins TRBV5-1 and TRBJ2-7; no reliable D call. Germline V CDR1 and CDR2: SGHRS, YFSETQ. This CDR3 is 13 amino acids long. The CDR3 DNA reads TGCGCCTGCAGAGGAGAGAGTTCCTACGAGCAGTACTTC. This gives the protein CACRGESSYEQYF.

The J gene is TRBJ2-7, the V gene TRBV7-9, with 7 bases matching TRBD2. This CDR3 is 17 amino acids long. The germline V gene has CDR1 SEHNR and CDR2 FQNEAQ (reference sequence). Trimming cost V 5 bases and J 2 bases; bases outside gene matches: 15. The CDR3 sequence: CASSRGPAPAGTYEQYF. The CDR3 DNA reads TGTGCCAGCAGCCGCGGTCCGGCCCCAGCGGGAACCTACGAGCAGTACTTC. Full variable domain (outside the CDR3, taken from reference TRBV7-9 and TRBJ2-7): DTGVSQNPRHKITKRGQNVTFRCDPISEHNRLYWYRQTLGQGPEFLTYFQNEAQLEKSRLLSDRFSAERPKGSFSTLEIQRTEQGDSAMYLCASSRGPAPAGTYEQYFGPGTRLTVT.